Following are 28 T cell receptor beta chains from one sample sequenced in a study of cytomegalovirus exposure and HLA in healthy donors. PCR involved 60 Vbeta and 13 Jbeta primers. The table came from immunoSEQ multiplex PCR; TCRdb's copy has only in-frame clones and leaves some out. The sample records approximately 110,000 clones, around 15% being singletons. The sequencing input was PBMCs. These receptors were obtained from a female donor in good health and CMV-seronegative.

In its sample, this clone was seen a few times. J is TRBJ1-2 and V is TRBV29-1; possibly TRBD1 for D (5 bases). The germline CDR1 and CDR2 sequences are SQVTM and ANQGSEA. The CDR3 extends over 12 amino acids. The germline V and J ends were trimmed by 6 bases and 5 bases, with 13 bases remaining between them. The CDR3, as DNA: TGCAGCGTGGGCCGGGAGGGGTATGGCTACACCTTC. It encodes CSVGREGYGYTF. The full variable domain, with the rest looked up from reference TRBV29-1 and TRBJ1-2, is SAVISQKPSRDICQRGTSLTIQCQVDSQVTMMFWYRQQPGQSLTLIATANQGSEATYESGFVIDKFPISRPNLTFSTLTVSNMSPEDSSIYLCSVGREGYGYTFGSGTRLTVV.

This chain uses TRBV18 with TRBJ1-3; D is possibly TRBD1 (6 bases). Germline assignment: CDR1 KGHSH and CDR2 LQKENI. Between the trimmed V and J ends, which lost 2 bases and 4 bases, there was a span of 9 bases. The CDR3 consists of 14 residues. The DNA of the CDR3 is TGTGCCAGCTCACCAGGACAGCTGGGAAACACCATATATTTT. It codes for CASSPGQLGNTIYF.

This clone was detected only a few times. The V and J genes are TRBV14 and TRBJ2-1; D unclear. Germline CDR1 is SGHDN and CDR2 is FVKESK. V shed 1 base and J shed 4 bases, with 11 bases lying between them. The CDR3 totals 15 residues. The CDR3 protein is CASSQARSPYNEQFF. CDR3 DNA sequence: TGTGCCAGCAGCCAAGCTAGGTCACCGTACAATGAGCAGTTCTTC.

V is TRBV2 and J is TRBJ2-7, with a tentative D call TRBD1 (7 bases). CDR1 is SNHLY and CDR2 is FYNNEI in the germline V gene. The CDR3 loop spans 14 amino acids. Trimming pared 9 bases from V and 2 bases from J, leaving 17 bases between. The CDR3 loop reads CARDIQGTPYEQYF. CDR3 coding DNA: TGTGCCAGAGACATACAGGGGACTCCCTACGAGCAGTACTTC.

The rearrangement links TRBV6-1 to TRBJ2-1; D not resolved. Germline-derived CDR1 and CDR2 are MNHNS and SASEGT. V dropped 4 bases and J dropped 4 bases, with 5 bases sitting between them. CDR3 length equals 12 residues. CDR3 in amino acids: CASSAVYNEQFF. Here the CDR3 DNA reads TGTGCCAGCAGTGCCGTTTACAATGAGCAGTTCTTC.

The chain has TRBV7-2 and TRBJ1-1; 10 bases match TRBD1. CDR3 length: 16 amino acids. Per germline, CDR1 SGHTA and CDR2 FQGNSA. The J segment lost 0 bases and the V segment lost 3 bases, leaving 4 bases of the junction unmatched. The CDR3 here is CASSFRQGALNTEAFF. The DNA of the CDR3 is TGTGCCAGCAGCTTCAGACAGGGGGCCCTGAACACTGAAGCTTTCTTT.

This clone was counted between two and nine times. The rearrangement links TRBV6-5 to TRBJ1-2, with D perhaps TRBD1 (5 bases). CDR1 and CDR2 from the germline V gene are MNHEY and SVGAGI. V was pared by 5 bases and J by 5 bases, with 15 bases between. The CDR3 extends over 14 amino acids. The CDR3 sequence: CASSPGGGRYGYTF. The CDR3 DNA reads TGTGCCAGCAGTCCCGGGGGGGGACGATATGGCTACACCTTC.

This clone was detected only a few times. V gene TRBV7-9 combines with J gene TRBJ1-1; D might be TRBD1 (5 bases). Trimming took off 5 bases at V and 1 base at J, with 11 bases between the two ends. The germline CDR1 and CDR2 sequences are SEHNR and FQNEAQ (reference sequence). CDR3 length equals 14 residues. As DNA, the CDR3 is TGTGCCAGCAGCCCGCCGGACAAGAACACTGAAGCTTTCTTT. This translates into CASSPPDKNTEAFF.

The rearrangement links TRBV29-1 to TRBJ2-5; D is ambiguous. V lost 0 bases to trimming and J lost 10 bases, with 12 bases between them. The CDR3 is made up of 12 amino acids. Germline-derived CDR1 and CDR2 are SQVTM and ANQGSEA. The CDR3 reads CSVEEVNRVQYF. The CDR3 nucleotides are TGCAGCGTTGAAGAGGTGAACAGAGTCCAGTACTTC.

The rearrangement links TRBV10-3 to TRBJ2-7; 8 nucleotides match TRBD2. This CDR3 contains 12 residues. Trimming removed 6 bases from V and 6 bases from J; junction bases left unmatched: 4. Looked up from germline, CDR1 is ENHRY and CDR2 is SYGVKD. CDR3 in DNA: TGTGCCATCAGGGGACTAGTAGGCGAGCAGTACTTC. Translating it yields CAIRGLVGEQYF.

The rearrangement links TRBV4-3 to TRBJ1-2; 9 bases align to TRBD1. CDR3 length: 16 residues. V lost 0 bases, J lost 4 bases, and 6 bases stayed unmatched. Germline loops: CDR1 LGHNA, CDR2 YSLEER. The CDR3 sequence is CASSQDSQGAVYGYTF. As DNA, the CDR3 is TGCGCCAGCAGCCAAGACTCACAGGGGGCGGTCTATGGCTACACCTTC.

The chain has TRBV6-5 and TRBJ1-2, with a weak D call TRBD1 (6 bases). Germline CDR1 is MNHEY and CDR2 is SVGAGI. The length of the CDR3 is 15 residues. Deletions cut 2 bases from V and 1 base from J, with 11 bases between. The CDR3 coding sequence is TGTGCCAGCAGTTACGGGGGCAGGGGTAACTATGGCTACACCTTC. Amino acids: CASSYGGRGNYGYTF.

This clone was seen only a few times. V usage is TRBV6-6 and J usage is TRBJ2-1; 7 nucleotides match TRBD1. The CDR3 sequence is 16 residues long. Germline assignment: CDR1 MNHNY and CDR2 SVGAGI (reference sequence). Losses at the gene ends were 1 base for V and 5 bases for J; bases not matched to a gene: 8. The DNA for the CDR3 is TGTGCCAGCAGTTACTATGGGACAGCTGTTAACAATGAGCAGTTCTTC. Encoded protein: CASSYYGTAVNNEQFF.

The chain combines TRBV6-4 with TRBJ2-7; TRBD2 matches 13 bases. V shed 7 bases, J shed 0 bases, and the junction held 9 bases outside the gene matches. CDR1 and CDR2 from the germline V gene are MRHNA and SNTAGT. The CDR3 length is 17 residues. DNA for the CDR3: TGTGCCAGCACCAACGGACTAGCGGGAGCTATCTCCTACGAGCAGTACTTC. Translating it yields CASTNGLAGAISYEQYF.

The rearrangement links TRBV10-3 to TRBJ2-5; D not resolved. Trimming took 3 bases from V and 2 from J, leaving 10 bases between them. Per germline, CDR1 ENHRY and CDR2 SYGVKD. The CDR3 has 14 amino acids. CDR3 sequence: CAISDSMAQETQYF. The DNA of the CDR3 is TGTGCCATCAGTGATTCGATGGCTCAAGAGACCCAGTACTTC.

On this clone: An end of the junction differs from the germline gene, which may be a read error. This chain joins TRBV7-3 and TRBJ2-1; 8 bases agree with TRBD2. The length of the CDR3 is 15 residues. CDR1 and CDR2 (germline): SGHTA, FQGTGA. CDR3 region: CASSLTSGYYNEQFF. The CDR3 DNA is TGTGCCAGCAGCCTAACTAGCGGCTACTACAATGAGCAGTTCTTC.

The J gene is TRBJ1-1, the V gene TRBV28; no firm D call. Germline-derived CDR1 and CDR2 are MDHEN and SYDVKM. Between the trimmed V and J ends, which lost 1 base and 4 bases, there was a span of 13 bases. The CDR3 totals 15 residues. The CDR3 sequence is CASSLSLGGVTEAFF. As DNA, the CDR3 is TGTGCCAGCAGTTTATCCCTCGGAGGTGTCACTGAAGCTTTCTTT.

In this sample, this clone turned up a few times. The chain employs TRBV11-2 and TRBJ2-7; TRBD2 is a possible D gene (6 bases). The CDR3 is made up of 17 amino acids. Trimming stripped 3 bases from V and 4 bases from J, with 22 bases between. Looked up from germline, CDR1 is SGHAT and CDR2 is FQNNGV. This chain's CDR3 is CASSFTLAGLDHYEQYF. The CDR3 coding sequence is TGTGCCAGCAGCTTTACTCTGGCGGGATTAGACCATTACGAGCAGTACTTC.

The V and J genes are TRBV4-1 and TRBJ2-3, with 12 bases that match TRBD2. This CDR3 contains 19 residues. CDR1 and CDR2 (germline): MGHRA, YSYEKL. J gave up 0 bases and V 2 bases, and 9 bases lay outside the gene matches. CDR3 nucleotide sequence: TGCGCCAGCAGCCAATCGACTAGCGGGAGTCTTTCCAGCACAGATACGCAGTATTTT. Protein product: CASSQSTSGSLSSTDTQYF.

This clone was detected only a few times. This sequence joins TRBV7-2 and TRBJ2-1; maybe TRBD2 (6 bases). CDR1 and CDR2 (germline): SGHTA, FQGNSA. Trimming took 5 bases from V and 5 from J, leaving 16 bases between them. CDR3 length equals 15 residues. This chain's CDR3 is CASSPTGLPNNEQFF. CDR3 DNA sequence: TGTGCCAGCAGCCCCACAGGACTACCAAACAATGAGCAGTTCTTC.

This clone occurred a few times. Other DNA sequences in the same sample also yield this CDR3. This chain uses TRBV6-5 with TRBJ1-5, with 7 bases that match TRBD1. The V gene end was trimmed by 0 bases and the J gene end by 2 bases; junction bases not matched to a gene: 1. Germline V gives CDR1 MNHEY, CDR2 SVGAGI. There are 15 residues in the CDR3. The chain's CDR3 is CASSYSGTGNQPQHF. The CDR3 DNA is TGTGCCAGCAGTTACTCGGGGACAGGCAATCAGCCCCAGCATTTT.

This clone was detected a few times. At one boundary the junction diverges from the germline segment, which might be a read error. The chain has TRBV7-7 and TRBJ1-1; D not certain. The CDR3 is 13 amino acids. In germline, CDR1 is SSHAT, CDR2 FNYEAQ (reference sequence). CDR3 amino acids: CASSLDLNTEAFF. For the CDR3, the DNA is TGTGCTAGCAGCTTAGATCTAAACACTGAAGCTTTCTTT.

This clone has a handful of counts. This chain joins TRBV19 and TRBJ2-7, with D maybe TRBD1 (7 bases). Germline CDR1 and CDR2: LNHDA and SQIVND (reference sequence). The V end lost 8 bases, the J end lost 2 bases, and 16 bases lay between the germline ends. The CDR3 loop spans 14 amino acids. The DNA of the CDR3 is TGTGCCAGTGGCGATGCGGGACAGCCCTACGAGCAGTACTTC. It is translated as CASGDAGQPYEQYF.

This clone occurred a few times. This chain joins TRBV30 and TRBJ1-5; D remains ambiguous. The CDR3 spans 13 residues. Germline lookup yields CDR1 GTSNPN and CDR2 SVGIG (reference sequence). Trimming stripped 3 bases from V and 5 bases from J, with 11 bases between. The CDR3 bases are TGTGCCTGGAGCCCGGGAGGTCATCAGCCCCAGCATTTT. Residues: CAWSPGGHQPQHF.

The rearrangement joins TRBV5-1 to TRBJ2-5; the match to TRBD1 covers 11 bases. With 4 bases clipped from V and 5 bases from J, the junction kept 4 bases outside the gene matches. The CDR3 runs to 14 residues. In germline, CDR1 is SGHRS, CDR2 YFSETQ. CDR3 in DNA: TGCGCCAGCAGCCGGACAGGGGGCGAGGAGACCCAGTACTTC. It translates to CASSRTGGEETQYF.

This clone was seen a few times. V usage is TRBV7-8 and J usage is TRBJ2-7; 12 bases fit TRBD2. CDR1 and CDR2 from the germline V gene are SGHVS and FQNEAQ. Losses at the gene ends were 5 bases for V and 6 bases for J; bases not matched to a gene: 11. This CDR3 has 16 amino acids. The CDR3 is CASSARSSGRAGEQYF. The DNA of the CDR3 is TGTGCCAGCAGCGCGCGATCTAGCGGGAGGGCCGGCGAGCAGTACTTC.

This CDR3 reads CASSPVGIQFF. The CDR3 DNA reads TGTGCCAGCAGTCCCGTCGGTATTCAGTTCTTC. The rearrangement links TRBV6-6 to TRBJ2-1; D is ambiguous. V lost 5 bases and J 13 bases, leaving 12 bases between the germline ends. Germline loops: CDR1 MNHNY, CDR2 SVGAGI (reference sequence). CDR3 length: 11 amino acids.

The rearrangement uses TRBV5-1 and TRBJ2-3; D may be TRBD2 (6 bases). The CDR3 is made up of 15 amino acids. From germline, CDR1 is SGHRS and CDR2 YFSETQ. Trimming removed 6 bases from V and 0 bases from J, with 14 bases in between. As DNA, the CDR3 is TGCGCCAGCACACTCTCCGGGACTAGCACAGATACGCAGTATTTT. It codes for CASTLSGTSTDTQYF.